This T cell receptor beta chain was profiled in a study of identifying expanded T cells in peripheral blood. Broader study findings: Two-week clone count variance significantly increased as total template count grew.

During the collection period, no donor immune events like infections were recorded. As to this clone: Its specificity is not known.

This table comes from immunoSEQ multiplex PCR, and its TCRdb copy is limited to in-frame clones, with some not included. The table has tens of thousands of clones, 84% seen once. The CDR3 is 15 amino acids. CDR1 SGHAT and CDR2 FQDESV come from the germline V gene (reference sequence). Trimming took 5 bases from V and 0 from J, leaving 13 bases between them. The TCR sequence derives from a person between 18 and 75 years old in good health. Sequenced input: blood. The rearrangement joins TRBV11-1 to TRBJ2-5, with D perhaps matching TRBD2 (6 bases). The CDR3 here is CASSGGSTDQETQYF. Written as DNA, the CDR3 is TGTGCCAGCAGCGGAGGGTCGACAGACCAAGAGACCCAGTACTTC.